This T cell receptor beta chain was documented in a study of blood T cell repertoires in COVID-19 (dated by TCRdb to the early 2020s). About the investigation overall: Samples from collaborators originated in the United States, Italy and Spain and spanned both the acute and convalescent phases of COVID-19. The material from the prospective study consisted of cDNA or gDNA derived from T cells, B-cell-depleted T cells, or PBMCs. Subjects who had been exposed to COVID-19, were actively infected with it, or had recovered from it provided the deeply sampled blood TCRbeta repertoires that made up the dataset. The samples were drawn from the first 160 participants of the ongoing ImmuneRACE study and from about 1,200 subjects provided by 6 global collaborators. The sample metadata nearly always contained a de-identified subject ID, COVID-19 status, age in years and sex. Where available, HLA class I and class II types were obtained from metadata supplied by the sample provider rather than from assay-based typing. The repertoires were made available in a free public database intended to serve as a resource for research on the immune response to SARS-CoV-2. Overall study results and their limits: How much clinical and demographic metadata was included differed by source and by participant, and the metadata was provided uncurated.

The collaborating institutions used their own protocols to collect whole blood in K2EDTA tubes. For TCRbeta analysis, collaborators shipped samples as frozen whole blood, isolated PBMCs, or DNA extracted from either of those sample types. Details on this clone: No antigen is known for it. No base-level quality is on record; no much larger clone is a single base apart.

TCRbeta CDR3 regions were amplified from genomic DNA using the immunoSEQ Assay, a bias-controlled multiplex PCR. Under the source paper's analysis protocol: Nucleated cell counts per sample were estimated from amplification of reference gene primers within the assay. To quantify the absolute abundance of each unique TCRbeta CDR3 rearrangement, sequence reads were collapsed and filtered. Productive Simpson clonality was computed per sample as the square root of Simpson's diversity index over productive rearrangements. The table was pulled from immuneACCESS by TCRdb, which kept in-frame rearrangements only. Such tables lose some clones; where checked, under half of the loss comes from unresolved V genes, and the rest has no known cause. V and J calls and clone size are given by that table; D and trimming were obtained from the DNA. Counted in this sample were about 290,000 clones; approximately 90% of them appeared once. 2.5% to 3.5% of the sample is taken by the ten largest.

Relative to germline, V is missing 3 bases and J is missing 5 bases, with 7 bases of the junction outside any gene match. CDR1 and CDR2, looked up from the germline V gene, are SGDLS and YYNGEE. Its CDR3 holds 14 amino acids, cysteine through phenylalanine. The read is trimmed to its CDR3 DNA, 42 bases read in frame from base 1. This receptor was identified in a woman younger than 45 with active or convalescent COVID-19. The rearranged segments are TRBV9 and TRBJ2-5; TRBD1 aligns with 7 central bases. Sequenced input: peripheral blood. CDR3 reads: CASSGVTGWETQYF. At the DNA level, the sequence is TGTGCCAGCAGCGGGGTGACAGGGTGGGAGACCCAGTACTTC.